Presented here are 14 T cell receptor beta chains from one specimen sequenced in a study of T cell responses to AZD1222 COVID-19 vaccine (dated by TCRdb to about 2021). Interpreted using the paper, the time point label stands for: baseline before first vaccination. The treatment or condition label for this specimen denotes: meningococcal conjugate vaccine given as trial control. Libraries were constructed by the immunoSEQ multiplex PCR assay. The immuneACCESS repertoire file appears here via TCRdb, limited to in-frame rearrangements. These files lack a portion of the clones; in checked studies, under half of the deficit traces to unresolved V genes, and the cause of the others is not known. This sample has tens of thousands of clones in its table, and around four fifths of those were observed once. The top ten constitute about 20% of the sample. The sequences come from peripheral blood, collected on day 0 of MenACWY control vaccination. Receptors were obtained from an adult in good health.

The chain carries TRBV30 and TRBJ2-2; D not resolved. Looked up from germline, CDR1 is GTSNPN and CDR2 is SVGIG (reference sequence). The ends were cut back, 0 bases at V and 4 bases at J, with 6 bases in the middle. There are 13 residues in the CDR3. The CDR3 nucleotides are TGTGCCTGGAGTGTTTCCCCCACCGGGGAGCTGTTTTTT. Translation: CAWSVSPTGELFF.

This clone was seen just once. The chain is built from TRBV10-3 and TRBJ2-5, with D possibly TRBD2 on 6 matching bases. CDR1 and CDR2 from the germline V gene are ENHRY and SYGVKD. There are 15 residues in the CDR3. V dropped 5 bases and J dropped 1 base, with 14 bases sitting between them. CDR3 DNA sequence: TGTGCCATCAGTTTGGGGGGACTCTCCCAAGAGACCCAGTACTTC. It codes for CAISLGGLSQETQYF.

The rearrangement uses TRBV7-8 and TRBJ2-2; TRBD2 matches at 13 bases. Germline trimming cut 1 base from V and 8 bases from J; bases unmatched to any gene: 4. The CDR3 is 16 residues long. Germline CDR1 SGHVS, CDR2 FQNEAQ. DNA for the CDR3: TGTGCCAGCAGCTTAGGACTAGCGGGAGGTTCTGGGGAGCTGTTTTTT. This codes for CASSLGLAGGSGELFF.

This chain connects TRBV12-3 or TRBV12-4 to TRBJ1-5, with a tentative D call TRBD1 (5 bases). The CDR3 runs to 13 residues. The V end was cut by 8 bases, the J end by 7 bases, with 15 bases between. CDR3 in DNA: TGTGCCAGCCAGGAGGAGGGGAACCAGCCCCAGCATTTT. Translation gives CASQEEGNQPQHF.

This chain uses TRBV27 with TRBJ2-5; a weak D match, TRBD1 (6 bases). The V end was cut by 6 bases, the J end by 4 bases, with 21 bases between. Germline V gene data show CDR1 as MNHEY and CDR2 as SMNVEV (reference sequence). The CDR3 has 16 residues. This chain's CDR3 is CASSPPGQPSRETQYF. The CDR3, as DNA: TGTGCCAGCAGCCCCCCAGGACAGCCTTCTCGAGAGACCCAGTACTTC.

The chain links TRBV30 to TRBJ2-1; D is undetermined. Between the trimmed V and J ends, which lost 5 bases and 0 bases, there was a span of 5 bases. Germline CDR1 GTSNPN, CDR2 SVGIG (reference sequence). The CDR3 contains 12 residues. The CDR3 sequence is CAWGPSYNEQFF. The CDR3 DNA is TGTGCCTGGGGGCCCTCCTACAATGAGCAGTTCTTC.

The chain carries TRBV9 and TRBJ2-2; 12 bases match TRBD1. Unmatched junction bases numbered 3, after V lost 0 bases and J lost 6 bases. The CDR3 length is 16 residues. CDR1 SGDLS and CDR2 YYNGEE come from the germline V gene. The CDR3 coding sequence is TGTGCCAGCAGCGTAGCCGGGACAGGGGGCGCCGGGGAGCTGTTTTTT. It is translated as CASSVAGTGGAGELFF.

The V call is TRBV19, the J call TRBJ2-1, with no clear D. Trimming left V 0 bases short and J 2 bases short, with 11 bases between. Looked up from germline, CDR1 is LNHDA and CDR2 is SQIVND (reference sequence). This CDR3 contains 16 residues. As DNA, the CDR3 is TGTGCCAGTAGTATAGATGTGCGCGGCCCCTACAATGAGCAGTTCTTC. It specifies CASSIDVRGPYNEQFF.

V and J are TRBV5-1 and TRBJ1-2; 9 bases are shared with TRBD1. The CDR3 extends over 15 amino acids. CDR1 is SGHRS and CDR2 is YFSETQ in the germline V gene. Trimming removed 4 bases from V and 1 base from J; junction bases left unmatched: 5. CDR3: CASSPGQGDNYGYTF. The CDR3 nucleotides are TGCGCCAGCAGCCCGGGACAGGGAGATAACTATGGCTACACCTTC. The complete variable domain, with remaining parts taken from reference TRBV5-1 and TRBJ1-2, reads KAGVTQTPRYLIKTRGQQVTLSCSPISGHRSVSWYQQTPGQGLQFLFEYFSETQRNKGNFPGRFSGRQFSNSRSEMNVSTLELGDSALYLCASSPGQGDNYGYTFGSGTRLTVV.

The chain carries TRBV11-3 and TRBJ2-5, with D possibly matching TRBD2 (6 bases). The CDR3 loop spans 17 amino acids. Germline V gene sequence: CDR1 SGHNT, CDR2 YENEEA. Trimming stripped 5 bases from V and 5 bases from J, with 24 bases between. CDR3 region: CASSRGDGPTSRETQYF. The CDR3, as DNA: TGTGCCAGCAGCCGCGGGGACGGGCCAACCAGTCGGGAGACCCAGTACTTC.

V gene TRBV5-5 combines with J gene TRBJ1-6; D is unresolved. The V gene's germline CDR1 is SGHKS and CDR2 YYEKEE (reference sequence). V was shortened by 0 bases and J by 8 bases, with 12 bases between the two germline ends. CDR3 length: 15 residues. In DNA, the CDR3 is TGTGCCAGCAGCTTGGAAGGTCCTTTGGATTCACCCCTCCACTTT. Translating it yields CASSLEGPLDSPLHF.

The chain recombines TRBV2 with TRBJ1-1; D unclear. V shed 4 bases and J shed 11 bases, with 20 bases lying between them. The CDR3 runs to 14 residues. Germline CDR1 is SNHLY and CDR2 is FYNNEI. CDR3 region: CASSVKRDGGRAFF. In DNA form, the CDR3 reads TGTGCCAGCAGTGTAAAGAGAGACGGAGGTAGGGCTTTCTTT. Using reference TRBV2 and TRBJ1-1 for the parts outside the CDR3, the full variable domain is EPEVTQTPSHQVTQMGQEVILRCVPISNHLYFYWYRQILGQKVEFLVSFYNNEISEKSEIFDDQFSVERPDGSNFTLKIRSTKLEDSAMYFCASSVKRDGGRAFFGQGTRLTVV.

CDR3 in DNA: TGTGCCAGCAGCTTAGAGGCGGGAGACCACAATGAGCAGTTCTTC. This gives the protein CASSLEAGDHNEQFF. The genes are TRBV11-2 and TRBJ2-1, with TRBD2 matching over 7 bases. CDR1 and CDR2 (germline): SGHAT, FQNNGV. The CDR3 is made up of 15 amino acids. The V gene end was trimmed by 0 bases and the J gene end by 5 bases; junction bases not matched to a gene: 4.

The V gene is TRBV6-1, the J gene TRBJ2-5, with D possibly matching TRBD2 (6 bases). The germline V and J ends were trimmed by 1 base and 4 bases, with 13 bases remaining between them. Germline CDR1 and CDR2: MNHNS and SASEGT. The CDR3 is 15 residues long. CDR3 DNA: TGTGCCAGCAGTGAAGGGAAGCAGGAGGGAGAGACCCAGTACTTC. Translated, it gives CASSEGKQEGETQYF.